The T cell receptor beta chain under discussion was sequenced for a study of radiation and T cells in renal cell carcinoma. Time point of the sample: blood 4 weeks post-SBRT, at nephrectomy. The sample's treatment: 15 Gy SBRT to primary tumor, nephrectomy 4 weeks later. Nephrectomy followed 15 Gy stereotactic body radiation by 4 weeks. Radiation-treated patients gave blood at baseline, week 2 and week 4. The patient's renal cell carcinoma had clear cell pathology. Concerning this clone itself: The antigen is undetermined.

Whole-study findings and limits: In blood, top tumor clones expanded by 2 weeks, shrinking by 4.

The length of the CDR3 is 17 residues. Germline V lookup: CDR1 LNHNV, CDR2 YYDKDF (reference sequence). The V and J ends lost 1 base and 2 bases respectively, with 15 bases between them. The assay was immunoSEQ multiplex PCR, and TCRdb's table has in-frame clones only and misses some. The data show 60,000 or so clones, approximately 80% seen once. The sequence was obtained from a man in his sixties with renal cell carcinoma. Sequencing used blood, obtained from a patient whose treatment included radiotherapy and nephrectomy. The chain combines TRBV15 with TRBJ1-5, with D possibly TRBD1 on 6 matching bases. Written as DNA, the CDR3 is TGTGCCACCAGCAGAGGTGTGGGGGCGACGGGCAATCAGCCCCAGCATTTT. Protein sequence: CATSRGVGATGNQPQHF.